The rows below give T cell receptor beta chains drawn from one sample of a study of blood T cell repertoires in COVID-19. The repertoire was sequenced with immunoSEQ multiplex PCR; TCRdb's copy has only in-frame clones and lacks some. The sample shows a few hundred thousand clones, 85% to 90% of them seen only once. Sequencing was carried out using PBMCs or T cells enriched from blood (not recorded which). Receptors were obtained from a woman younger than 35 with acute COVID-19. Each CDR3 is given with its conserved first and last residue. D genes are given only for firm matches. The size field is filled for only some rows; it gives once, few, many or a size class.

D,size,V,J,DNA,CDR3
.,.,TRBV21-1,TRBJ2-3,TGTGCCAGCAGCAAAAGAGAAGGGGGGAGGGGCACAGATACGCAGTATTTT,CASSKREGGRGTDTQYF
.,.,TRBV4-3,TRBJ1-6,TGCGCCAGCAGCCACCACAGCGCAGGGTCCTATAATTCACCCCTCCACTTT,CASSHHSAGSYNSPLHF
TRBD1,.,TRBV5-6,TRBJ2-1,TGTGCCAGCAGCGCCGGGACAGGGATGGCGAATGAGCAGTTCTTC,CASSAGTGMANEQFF
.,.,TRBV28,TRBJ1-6,TGTGCCAGCAGTTTAAGTTTCGCAAAGAGCTCCTATAATTCACCCCTCCACTTT,CASSLSFAKSSYNSPLHF
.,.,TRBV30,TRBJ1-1,TGTGCCTGGCAGGGGACTGAAGCTTTCTTT,CAWQGTEAFF
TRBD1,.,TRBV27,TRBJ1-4,TGTGCCAGCAGTGACAGGGCCCCTAATGAAAAACTGTTTTTT,CASSDRAPNEKLFF
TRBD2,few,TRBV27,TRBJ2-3,TGTGCCAGCAGTTTAACATCAGCGGGAGGGCGCACAGATACGCAGTATTTT,CASSLTSAGGRTDTQYF
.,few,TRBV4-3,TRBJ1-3,TGCGCCAGCAGCCAGCGGGTAGGGACTGAAGCTGGAAACACCATATATTTT,CASSQRVGTEAGNTIYF
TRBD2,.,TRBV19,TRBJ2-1,TGTGCCAGTAGCGGACTAGCGGGAGGTGAGAATGAGCAGTTCTTC,CASSGLAGGENEQFF
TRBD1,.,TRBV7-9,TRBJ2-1,TGTGCCAGCAGCTTAGTGGACAGGGTCCACAATGAGCAGTTCTTC,CASSLVDRVHNEQFF
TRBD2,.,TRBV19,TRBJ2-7,TGTGCCAGTAGTATAGCCCCCGCGGGGGGTTCCTACGAGCAGTACTTC,CASSIAPAGGSYEQYF
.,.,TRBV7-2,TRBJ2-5,TGTGCCAGCAGCTCCGGCATTGAGGGCCTACGCCCCCAGTACTTC,CASSSGIEGLRPQYF
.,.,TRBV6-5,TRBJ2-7,TGTGCCAGCAGTTACCTGTACGAGCAGTACTTC,CASSYLYEQYF
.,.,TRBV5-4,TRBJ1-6,TGTGCCAGCAGCTTGGGGGTGACAGCTAATTCACCCCTCCACTTT,CASSLGVTANSPLHF
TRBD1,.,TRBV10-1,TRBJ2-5,TGCGCCAGCAGCGGACAGGGGAGGGAAGAGACCCAGTACTTC,CASSGQGREETQYF
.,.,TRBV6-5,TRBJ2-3,TGTGCCATAAGAGAGGGGGGGGCAGGCACAGATACGCAGTATTTT,CAIREGGAGTDTQYF
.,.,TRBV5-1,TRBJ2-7,TGCGCCAGCAGCGGGCAGGGGCAGAGCTCCTACGAGCAGTACTTC,CASSGQGQSSYEQYF
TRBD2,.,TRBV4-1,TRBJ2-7,TGCGCCAGCAGCCAAGAAGTGGCGGGAGGGCCTGCGTTGGGCTACGAGCAGTACTTC,CASSQEVAGGPALGYEQYF
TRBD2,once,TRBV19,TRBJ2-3,TGTGCCAGTAGTAGGGGGGGGACAGATACGCAGTATTTT,CASSRGGTDTQYF
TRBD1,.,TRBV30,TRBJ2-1,TGTGCCTGGAAACCTCCCTTAGGACAGGGATACAATGAGCAGTTCTTC,CAWKPPLGQGYNEQFF
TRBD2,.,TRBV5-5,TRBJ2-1,TGTGCCAGCGCGACGGGTAGCGGGAGCCACAATGAGCAGTTCTTC,CASATGSGSHNEQFF
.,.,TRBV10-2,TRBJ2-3,TGCGCCAGCAGCAATTGGGACACCTACACAGATACGCAGTATTTT,CASSNWDTYTDTQYF
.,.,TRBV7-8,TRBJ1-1,TGTGCCAGCAGCTTAGTCTGGAGCACTGAAGCTTTCTTT,CASSLVWSTEAFF
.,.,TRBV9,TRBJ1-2,TGTGCCAGCAGCGTTGGGGGCCTCAGCTACACCTTC,CASSVGGLSYTF
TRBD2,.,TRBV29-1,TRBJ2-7,TGCAGCGTTGGTCTCTGGAGCGGGAGCTACGAGCAGTACTTC,CSVGLWSGSYEQYF
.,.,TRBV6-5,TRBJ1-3,TGTGCCAGCAGTCCCATCAAGACATTGGGAAACACCATATATTTT,CASSPIKTLGNTIYF
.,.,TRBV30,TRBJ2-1,TGTGCCTGGACGGCCCAGGGTTACAATGAGCAGTTCTTC,CAWTAQGYNEQFF
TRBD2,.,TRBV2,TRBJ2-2,TGTGCCAGCGGCAGCGGGAGGGTCACCGGGGAGCTGTTTTTT,CASGSGRVTGELFF
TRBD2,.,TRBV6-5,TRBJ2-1,TGTGCCAGCAGGGGACTAGCGGACTCCTACAATGAGCAGTTCTTC,CASRGLADSYNEQFF
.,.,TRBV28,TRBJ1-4,TGTGCCAGCAGTTTGGAGGGGTTAAATGAAAAACTGTTTTTT,CASSLEGLNEKLFF
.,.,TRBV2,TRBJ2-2,TGTGCCAGCAGAGAATCGGGGGCGAACACCGGGGAGCTGTTTTTT,CASRESGANTGELFF
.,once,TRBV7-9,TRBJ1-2,TGTGCCAGCAGCTTAGCGCCCGGGGTTACTAACTATGGCTACACCTTC,CASSLAPGVTNYGYTF
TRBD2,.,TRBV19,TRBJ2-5,TGTGCCAGTAGTAAGGTAGCGGGAGAGACCCAGTACTTC,CASSKVAGETQYF
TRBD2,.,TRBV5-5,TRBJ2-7,TGTGCCAGCAGCGTTAGCGGGTCCGTCTACGAGCAGTACTTC,CASSVSGSVYEQYF
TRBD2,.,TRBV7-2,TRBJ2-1,TGTGCCAGCAACCCAGAAATAGCGGGAGATGAGCAGTTCTTC,CASNPEIAGDEQFF
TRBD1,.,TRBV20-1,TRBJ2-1,TGCAGTGCTAGTGGGGGCAGGGGGCAGGGCAATGAGCAGTTCTTC,CSASGGRGQGNEQFF
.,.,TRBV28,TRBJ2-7,TGTGCCAGCAGGCAGGGGTTAAGCTACGAGCAGTACTTC,CASRQGLSYEQYF
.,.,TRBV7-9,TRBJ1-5,TGTGCCAGTTCCTACCGCCGGGATCAGCCCCAGCATTTT,CASSYRRDQPQHF
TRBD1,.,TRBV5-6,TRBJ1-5,TGTGCCAGCAGCGCCGGGACAGCTCAGCCCCAGCATTTT,CASSAGTAQPQHF
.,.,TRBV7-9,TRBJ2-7,TGTGCCAGCAGCTTGAGGAGGGAAAGCCACGAGCAGTACTTC,CASSLRRESHEQYF
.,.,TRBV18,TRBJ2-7,TGTGCCAGCTCACCCAACCGCGGGGACTCCGTCTACGAGCAGTACTTC,CASSPNRGDSVYEQYF
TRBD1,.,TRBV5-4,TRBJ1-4,TGTGCCAGCAGCTTGCGGACAGGGCTTGAAAAACTGTTTTTT,CASSLRTGLEKLFF
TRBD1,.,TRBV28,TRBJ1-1,TGTGCCAGCAGTTTGACAGGGATGAACACTGAAGCTTTCTTT,CASSLTGMNTEAFF
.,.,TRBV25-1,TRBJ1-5,TGTGCCAGCAGTGAATTGGGTGAGGGCAATCAGCCCCAGCATTTT,CASSELGEGNQPQHF
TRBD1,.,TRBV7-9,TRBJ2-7,TGTGCCAGCAGCGCCGGGACAGGTACGTCCCTCTACGAGCAGTACTTC,CASSAGTGTSLYEQYF
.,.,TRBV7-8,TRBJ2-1,TGTGCCAGCAGCTTAGCCGAAGTGAGCACAGGGACGAAGTTCTTC,CASSLAEVSTGTKFF
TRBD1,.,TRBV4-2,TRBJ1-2,TGTGCCAGCAGCCAAGATTTTAGGGGGCGCGGCTATGGCTACACCTTC,CASSQDFRGRGYGYTF
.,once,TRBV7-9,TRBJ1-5,TGTGCCAGCAGCTTATATTCCCCCGGGTCCAATCAGCCCCAGCATTTT,CASSLYSPGSNQPQHF
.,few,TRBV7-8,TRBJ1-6,TGTGCCAGCAGTGAGGATAATTCACCCCTCCACTTT,CASSEDNSPLHF
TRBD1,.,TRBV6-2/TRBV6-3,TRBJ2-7,TGTGCCAGCAGTTACACGGACAGGGGGCCCTTCGAGCAGTACTTC,CASSYTDRGPFEQYF
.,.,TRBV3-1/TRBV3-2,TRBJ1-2,TGTGCCAGCAGCCAAGTATCAGGAGGGATAAATGGCTACACCTTC,CASSQVSGGINGYTF
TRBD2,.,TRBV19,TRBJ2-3,TGTGCCAGTGGTCGGGAGGGCCCCACAGATACGCAGTATTTT,CASGREGPTDTQYF
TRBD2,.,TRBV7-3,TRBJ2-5,TGTGCCAGCAGCTCCTCGGGGGCGGGAGGGGTAGAGACCCAGTACTTC,CASSSSGAGGVETQYF
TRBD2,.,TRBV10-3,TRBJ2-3,TGTGCCATCAGAGTAGAGGGACTAGCGGGAATCACAGATACGCAGTATTTT,CAIRVEGLAGITDTQYF